This T cell receptor (beta chain) was documented in a study of cytomegalovirus exposure and HLA in healthy donors. The CDR3 is 14 amino acids. V shed 10 bases and J shed 6 bases, with 16 bases lying between them. Germline-derived CDR1 and CDR2 are LNHDA and SQIVND (reference sequence). Regarding this clone: The antigen remains unidentified.

Study-wide findings and caveats: TCR beta chains numbering 164 were designated cytomegalovirus-associated.

The PCR had 60 Vbeta and 13 Jbeta primers. Clones were sequenced by immunoSEQ multiplex PCR, and TCRdb holds only the in-frame ones, with some missing. The sample has some 89,000 clones, 85% seen once. Sequencing was performed on PBMCs. The chain combines TRBV19 with TRBJ1-6, with D possibly being TRBD1 (6 bases). The clonotype originates from a man between 40 and 49 years old in good health and CMV-seropositive. CDR3 protein: CATTSQGSNSPLHF. The CDR3 region has the DNA TGTGCCACAACCTCACAGGGAAGTAATTCACCCCTCCACTTT. The full variable domain, completed using reference TRBV19 and TRBJ1-6, is DGGITQSPKYLFRKEGQNVTLSCEQNLNHDAMYWYRQDPGQGLRLIYYSQIVNDFQKGDIAEGYSVSREKKESFPLTVTSAQKNPTAFYLCATTSQGSNSPLHFGNGTRLTVT.